What follows is one T cell receptor beta chain and its context. Its target is unknown. The CDR3 extends over 17 amino acids. These data originate in a study of T cell responses to AZD1222 COVID-19 vaccine. The repertoire was sequenced with immunoSEQ multiplex PCR; TCRdb's copy has only in-frame clones and lacks some. The table has under 80,000 clones, about 81% seen once. Study-level points and caveats: White British donors predominated, females outnumbered males, and clonal diversity was possibly underestimated.

The source is an adult who received the AZD1222 COVID-19 vaccine. The sequences come from peripheral blood, collected 28 days after the second AZD1222 dose. V gene TRBV21-1 combines with J gene TRBJ1-6. TRBV21-1 counts as a pseudogene. The CDR3 protein is CASSLSSGRRYNSPLHF. CDR3 in DNA: TGTGCCAGCAGCCTCTCGTCGGGCAGGAGGTATAATTCACCCCTCCACTTT.